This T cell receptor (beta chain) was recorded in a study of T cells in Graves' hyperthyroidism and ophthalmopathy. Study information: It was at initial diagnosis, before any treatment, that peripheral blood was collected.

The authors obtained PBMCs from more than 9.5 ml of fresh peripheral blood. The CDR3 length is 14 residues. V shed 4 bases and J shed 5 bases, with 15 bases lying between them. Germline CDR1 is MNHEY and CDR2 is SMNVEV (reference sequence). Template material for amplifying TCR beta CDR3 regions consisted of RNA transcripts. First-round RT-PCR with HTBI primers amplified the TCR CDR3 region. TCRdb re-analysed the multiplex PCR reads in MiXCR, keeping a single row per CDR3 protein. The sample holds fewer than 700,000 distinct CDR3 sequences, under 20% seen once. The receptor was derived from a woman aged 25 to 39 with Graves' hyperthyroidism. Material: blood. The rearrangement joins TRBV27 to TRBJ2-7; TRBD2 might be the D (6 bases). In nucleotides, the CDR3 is TGTGCCAGCAGTTACTCCCCGGGAGCGGACGAGCAGTACTTC. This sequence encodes CASSYSPGADEQYF.